Listed here are 5 T cell receptor beta chains from one sample, sequenced in a study of T cell changes during pregnancy in multiple sclerosis. Here immunoSEQ multiplex PCR was the method, and the copy in TCRdb shows in-frame clones only, minus some. This table holds 60,000 to 70,000 clones, approximately 89% found once. The source material was peripheral blood, sampled in the second trimester of pregnancy. The receptors derive from a female donor with multiple sclerosis, enrolled in a pregnancy study.

This rearrangement joins TRBV5-1 to TRBJ1-1; D unresolved. The germline gives CDR1 SGHRS, CDR2 YFSETQ. The V and J ends lost 1 base and 4 bases respectively, with 17 bases between them. The CDR3 is 16 residues long. The CDR3 spells CASSLTPGRRFTEAFF. The CDR3, as DNA: TGCGCCAGCAGCTTGACCCCCGGACGGAGGTTCACTGAAGCTTTCTTT.

The V and J genes are TRBV10-2 and TRBJ2-7; 7 bases fit TRBD1. V lost 6 bases to trimming and J lost 4 bases; unmatched junction nucleotides: 3. The CDR3 has 12 amino acids. The germline gives CDR1 WSHSY, CDR2 SAAADI. CDR3 in DNA: TGCGCCAGCAGCACACAGGGGTACGAGCAGTACTTC. The encoded protein is CASSTQGYEQYF.

This chain joins TRBV27 and TRBJ1-1; possibly TRBD1 for D (5 bases). CDR3 length equals 14 residues. Germline assignment: CDR1 MNHEY and CDR2 SMNVEV (reference sequence). Trimming took off 9 bases at V and 1 base at J, with 15 bases between the two ends. For the CDR3, the DNA is TGTGCCAGTCGCCTTCTTGACAGGAACACTGAAGCTTTCTTT. Encoded protein: CASRLLDRNTEAFF.

The genes are TRBV5-1 and TRBJ1-3, with TRBD1 as a possible D gene (6 bases). The CDR3 has 16 residues. Germline CDR1 and CDR2: SGHRS and YFSETQ. Trimming removed 4 bases from V and 2 bases from J, with 16 bases in between. CDR3 DNA: TGCGCCAGCAGCCCACAAGGGACATCTCCTGGAAACACCATATATTTT. This gives the protein CASSPQGTSPGNTIYF.

The chain joins TRBV6-6 to TRBJ1-2; 8 positions agree with TRBD1. The CDR3 totals 14 residues. V lost 5 bases, J lost 6 bases, and 8 bases stayed unmatched. Germline V CDR1 and CDR2: MNHNY, SVGAGI (reference sequence). CDR3 sequence: CASSTNLDRDGYTF. The DNA for the CDR3 is TGTGCCAGCAGTACCAACCTGGACAGGGATGGCTACACCTTC.